This T cell receptor beta chain was documented in a study of T cells in Graves' hyperthyroidism and ophthalmopathy. PBMCs were obtained from 9.5 to 10 ml fresh peripheral blood. TCR beta CDR3 region amplification was performed from RNA transcripts. The HTBI primer set served for first-round RT-PCR of the TCR CDR3. TCRdb itself ran the multiplex PCR reads through MiXCR, one entry per CDR3 protein. Of under 300,000 distinct CDR3 sequences listed, roughly 20% are singletons. CDR1 is LGHNT, CDR2 FRNRAP, per germline. The V gene end was trimmed by 0 bases and the J gene end by 2 bases; junction bases not matched to a gene: 9. The CDR3 is 17 residues long.

This TCR derives from a young man with Graves' ophthalmopathy. Material: blood. V is TRBV12-5 and J is TRBJ2-5, with 7 bases matching TRBD1. Here the CDR3 reads CASGLVLTGTGQETQYF. The CDR3 region has the DNA TGTGCTAGTGGTTTGGTCCTGACAGGGACGGGGCAAGAGACCCAGTACTTC.